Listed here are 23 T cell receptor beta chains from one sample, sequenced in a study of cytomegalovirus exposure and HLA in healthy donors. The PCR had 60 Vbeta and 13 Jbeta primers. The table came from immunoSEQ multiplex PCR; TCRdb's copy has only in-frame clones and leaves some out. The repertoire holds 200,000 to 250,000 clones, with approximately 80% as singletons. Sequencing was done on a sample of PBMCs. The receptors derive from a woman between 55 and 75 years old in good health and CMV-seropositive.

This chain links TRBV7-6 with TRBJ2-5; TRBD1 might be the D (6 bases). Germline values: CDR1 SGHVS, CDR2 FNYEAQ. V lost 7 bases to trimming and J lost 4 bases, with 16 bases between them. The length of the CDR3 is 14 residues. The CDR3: CASTINRDIETQYF. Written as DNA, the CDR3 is TGTGCCAGCACCATAAACCGGGACATAGAGACCCAGTACTTC.

The CDR3 sequence is CASSHRTSGDTQYF. The CDR3 nucleotides are TGTGCCAGCAGTCACCGGACTAGCGGGGATACGCAGTATTTT. The J gene is TRBJ2-3, the V gene TRBV6-5, with 11 bases lining up with TRBD2. The J segment lost 6 bases and the V segment lost 5 bases, leaving 4 bases of the junction unmatched. Germline-derived CDR1 and CDR2 are MNHEY and SVGAGI. The CDR3 length is 14 residues.

The CDR3 region has the DNA TGTGCCAGCAGCTTTAGACTAGAACGCCAAGAGACCCAGTACTTC. Residues: CASSFRLERQETQYF. The V and J genes are TRBV7-9 and TRBJ2-5, with a tentative D call TRBD2 (6 bases). V was pared by 3 bases and J by 1 base, with 12 bases between. The CDR3 loop spans 15 amino acids. Germline V CDR1 and CDR2: SEHNR, FQNEAQ (reference sequence).

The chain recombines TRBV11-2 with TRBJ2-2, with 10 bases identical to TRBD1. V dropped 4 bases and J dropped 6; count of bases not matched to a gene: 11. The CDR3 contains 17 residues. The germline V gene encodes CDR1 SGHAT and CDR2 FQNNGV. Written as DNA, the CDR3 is TGTGCCAGCAGCTCGACACCGGGACAGGGGACCCCCGGGGAGCTGTTTTTT. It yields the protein CASSSTPGQGTPGELFF.

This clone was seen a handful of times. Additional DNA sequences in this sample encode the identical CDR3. The CDR3 region is CASSGYRGNEQFF. DNA for the CDR3: TGTGCCAGCAGCGGATACAGGGGCAATGAGCAGTTCTTC. V and J are TRBV9 and TRBJ2-1; 7 bases map to TRBD1. The CDR3 runs 13 residues. The V segment lost 3 bases and the J segment 6 bases; nucleotides outside the gene matches: 3. Germline CDR1 SGDLS, CDR2 YYNGEE.

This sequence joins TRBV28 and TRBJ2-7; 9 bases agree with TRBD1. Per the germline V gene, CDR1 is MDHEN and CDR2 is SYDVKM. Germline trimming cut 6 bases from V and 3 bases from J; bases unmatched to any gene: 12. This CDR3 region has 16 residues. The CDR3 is CASSPVRTGGLYEQYF. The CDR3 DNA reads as TGTGCCAGCAGCCCGGTTCGCACAGGGGGCCTCTACGAGCAGTACTTC.

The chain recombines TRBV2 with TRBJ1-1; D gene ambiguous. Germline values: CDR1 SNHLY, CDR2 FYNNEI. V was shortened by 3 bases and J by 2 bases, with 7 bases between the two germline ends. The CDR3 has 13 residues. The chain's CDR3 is CASSEAPNTEAFF. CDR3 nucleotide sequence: TGTGCCAGCAGTGAGGCTCCTAACACTGAAGCTTTCTTT.

DNA of the CDR3: TGCGCCAGCAGCAAACCCGGGACAGGGGACAATGAGCAGTTCTTC. Protein product: CASSKPGTGDNEQFF. The V and J genes are TRBV5-1 and TRBJ2-1; 10 bases are a match to TRBD1. Trimming removed 4 bases from V and 5 bases from J; junction bases left unmatched: 6. The CDR3 has 15 residues. Germline assignment: CDR1 SGHRS and CDR2 YFSETQ.

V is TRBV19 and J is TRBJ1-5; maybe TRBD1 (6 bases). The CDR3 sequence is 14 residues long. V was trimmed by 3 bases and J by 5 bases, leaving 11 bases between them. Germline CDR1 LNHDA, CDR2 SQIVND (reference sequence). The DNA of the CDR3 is TGTGCCAGTAGTATTGGACAGTCCTATCAGCCCCAGCATTTT. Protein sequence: CASSIGQSYQPQHF.

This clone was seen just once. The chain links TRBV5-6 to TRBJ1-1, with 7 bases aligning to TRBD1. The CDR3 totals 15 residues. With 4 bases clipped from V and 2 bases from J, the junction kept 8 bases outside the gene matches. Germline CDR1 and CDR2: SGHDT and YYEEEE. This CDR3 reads CASSGTGQPNTEAFF. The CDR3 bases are TGTGCCAGCAGCGGGACGGGACAGCCTAACACTGAAGCTTTCTTT.

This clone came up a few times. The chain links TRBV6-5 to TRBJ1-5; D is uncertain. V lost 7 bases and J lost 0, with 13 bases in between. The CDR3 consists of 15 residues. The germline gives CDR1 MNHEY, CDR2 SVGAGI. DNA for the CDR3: TGTGCCAGCACCCGGGATCTATATAGCAATCAGCCCCAGCATTTT. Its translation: CASTRDLYSNQPQHF.

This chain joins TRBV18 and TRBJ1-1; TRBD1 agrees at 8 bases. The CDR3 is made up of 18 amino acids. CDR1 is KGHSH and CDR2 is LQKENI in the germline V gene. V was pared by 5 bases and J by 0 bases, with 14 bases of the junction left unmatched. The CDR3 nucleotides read TGTGCCAGCTCATCGGCTGGGACAGGAGGACTCATGAACACTGAAGCTTTCTTT. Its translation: CASSSAGTGGLMNTEAFF.

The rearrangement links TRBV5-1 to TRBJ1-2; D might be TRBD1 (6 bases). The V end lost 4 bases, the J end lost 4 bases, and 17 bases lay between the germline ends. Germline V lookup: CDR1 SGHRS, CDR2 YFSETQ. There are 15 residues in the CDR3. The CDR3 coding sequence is TGCGCCAGCAGCACTGGGACAACGATCCTCTATGGCTACACCTTC. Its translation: CASSTGTTILYGYTF.

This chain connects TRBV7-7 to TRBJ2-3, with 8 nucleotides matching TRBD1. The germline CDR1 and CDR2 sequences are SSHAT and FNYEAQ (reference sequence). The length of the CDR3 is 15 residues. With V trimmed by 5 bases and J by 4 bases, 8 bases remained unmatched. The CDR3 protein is CASSRGQGEADTQYF. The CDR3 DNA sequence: TGTGCCAGCAGCCGAGGACAGGGAGAGGCAGATACGCAGTATTTT.

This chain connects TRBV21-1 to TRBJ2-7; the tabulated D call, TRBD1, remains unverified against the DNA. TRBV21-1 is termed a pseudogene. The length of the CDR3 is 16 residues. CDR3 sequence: CARSKVRPGDSYEQYF. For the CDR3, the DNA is TGTGCCAGGAGCAAAGTAAGGCCAGGGGATAGCTACGAGCAGTACTTC.

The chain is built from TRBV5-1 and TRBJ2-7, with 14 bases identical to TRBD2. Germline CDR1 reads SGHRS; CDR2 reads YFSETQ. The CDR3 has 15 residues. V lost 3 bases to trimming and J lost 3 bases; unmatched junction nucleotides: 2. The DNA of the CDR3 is TGCGCCAGCAGCTCGGGACTAGCGGGAGACTACGAGCAGTACTTC. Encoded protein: CASSSGLAGDYEQYF.

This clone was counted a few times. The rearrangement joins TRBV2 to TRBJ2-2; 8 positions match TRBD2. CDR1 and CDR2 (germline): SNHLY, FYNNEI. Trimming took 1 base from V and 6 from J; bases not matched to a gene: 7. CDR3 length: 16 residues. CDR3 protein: CASSEGGGRIAGELFF. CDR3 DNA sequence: TGTGCCAGCAGTGAAGGAGGCGGGAGGATAGCCGGGGAGCTGTTTTTT.

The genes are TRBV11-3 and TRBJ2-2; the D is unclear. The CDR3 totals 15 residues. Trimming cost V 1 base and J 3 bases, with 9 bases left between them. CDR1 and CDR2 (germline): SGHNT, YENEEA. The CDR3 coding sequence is TGTGCCAGCAGCTTAGCCCCGCGAGACACCGGGGAGCTGTTTTTT. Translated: CASSLAPRDTGELFF.

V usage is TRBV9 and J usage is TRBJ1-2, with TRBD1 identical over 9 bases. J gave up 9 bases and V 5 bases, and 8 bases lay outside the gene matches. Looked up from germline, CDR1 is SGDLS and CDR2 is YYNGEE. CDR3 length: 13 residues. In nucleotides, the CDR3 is TGTGCCAGCAGTCCAACGGGGACAGGGAGCTACACCTTC. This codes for CASSPTGTGSYTF.

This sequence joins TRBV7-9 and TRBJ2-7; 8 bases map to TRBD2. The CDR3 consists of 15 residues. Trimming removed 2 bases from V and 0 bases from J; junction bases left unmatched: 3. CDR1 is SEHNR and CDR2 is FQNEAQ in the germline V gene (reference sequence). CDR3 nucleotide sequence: TGTGCCAGCAGCTTACTAGCGGGCTTCTCCTACGAGCAGTACTTC. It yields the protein CASSLLAGFSYEQYF.

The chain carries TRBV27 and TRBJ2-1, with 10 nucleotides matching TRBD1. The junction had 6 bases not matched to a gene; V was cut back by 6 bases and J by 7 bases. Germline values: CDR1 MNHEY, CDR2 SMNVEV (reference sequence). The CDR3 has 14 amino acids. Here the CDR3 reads CASRMGQGWNEQFF. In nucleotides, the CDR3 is TGTGCCAGCAGGATGGGACAGGGGTGGAATGAGCAGTTCTTC.

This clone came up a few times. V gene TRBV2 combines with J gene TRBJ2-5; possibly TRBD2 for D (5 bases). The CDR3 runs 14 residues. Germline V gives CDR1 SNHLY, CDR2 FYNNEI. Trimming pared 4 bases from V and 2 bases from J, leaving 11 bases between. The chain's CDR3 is CASSVAGIQETQYF. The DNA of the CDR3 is TGTGCCAGCAGTGTAGCCGGGATTCAAGAGACCCAGTACTTC. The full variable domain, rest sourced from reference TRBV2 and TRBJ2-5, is EPEVTQTPSHQVTQMGQEVILRCVPISNHLYFYWYRQILGQKVEFLVSFYNNEISEKSEIFDDQFSVERPDGSNFTLKIRSTKLEDSAMYFCASSVAGIQETQYFGPGTRLLVL.

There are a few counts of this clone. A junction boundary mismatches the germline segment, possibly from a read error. The DNA for the CDR3 is TGTTCCAGCAGCGCAGCGGACATTCAGTACTTC. Its translation is CSSSAADIQYF. This chain links TRBV7-9 with TRBJ2-4, with D perhaps TRBD2 (5 bases). CDR1 and CDR2 from the germline V gene are SEHNR and FQNEAQ (reference sequence). This CDR3 contains 11 residues.